One TCR beta chain is described in this entry. This CDR3 is 13 amino acids long. Trimming removed 0 bases from V and 9 bases from J, with 10 bases in between. CDR1 is LGHDT and CDR2 is YNNKEL in the germline V gene (reference sequence). Original data processing: By means of reference gene primer amplification, nucleated cell counts were estimated. Clones were read by immunoSEQ multiplex PCR, and TCRdb kept only the in-frame ones, dropping some. The DNA was the basis for D and trimming; V, J and clone size are from that table. This table holds around 41,000 clones, roughly nine tenths found once. The source of the sample is a study of blood T cell repertoires in COVID-19. Study-wide background: Acute-phase and convalescent COVID-19 samples originated in the United States, Italy and Spain. T cells, B-cell-depleted T cells, or PBMCs supplied cDNA or gDNA.

The receptor comes from a woman under 40 in a cohort sampled during active COVID-19. The sequenced sample was peripheral blood. The chain employs TRBV3-1 (or the pseudogene TRBV3-2) and TRBJ2-3, with D perhaps matching TRBD2 (5 bases). CDR3 bases: TGTGCCAGCAGCCAAGATTCCTCGGGGACGCAGTATTTT. Protein: CASSQDSSGTQYF.